Below, 18 T cell receptor beta chains from the same sample are listed, as sequenced in a study of T cell repertoires in cytomegalovirus infection (dated by TCRdb to between 2018 and 2021). The sample was run on an Illumina HiSeq 1500. TCRdb reprocessing: public reads trimmed at Q25 with fastp, clones called with MiXCR, in-frame beta chains kept. Each entry is one CDR3 protein sequence, shown with its most common DNA and genes. The sample profile shows under 300,000 distinct CDR3 sequences; approximately 13% of them were found once. 1.5% to 2% of the sample belongs to the ten largest clones. Sequencing was done on a sample of PBMCs. These receptor sequences come from a human donor in good health (CMV status not recorded). Some clones in this sample may be carry-over from other donors' samples.

This clonotype was seen repeatedly, ten times or more. The chain carries TRBV7-2 and TRBJ1-5; 10 bases match TRBD1. CDR3 length equals 15 residues. J was trimmed by 6 bases and V by 4 bases; bases with no gene match: 6. Germline values: CDR1 SGHTA, CDR2 FQGNSA. The CDR3 DNA reads TGTGCCAGCAGCTATCCGGGACAGGGGAGTCAGCCCCAGCATTTT. Translation gives CASSYPGQGSQPQHF.

This clonotype was counted many times. This chain joins TRBV29-1 and TRBJ2-7, with no clear D. This CDR3 is 11 amino acids long. The V and J ends lost 2 bases and 1 base respectively, with 3 bases between them. CDR1 and CDR2 (germline): SQVTM, ANQGSEA. This CDR3 reads CSVESSYEQYF. The CDR3 DNA follows: TGCAGCGTTGAAAGTTCCTACGAGCAGTACTTC.

This clonotype was found many times. V gene TRBV28 combines with J gene TRBJ1-3, with D maybe TRBD1 (5 bases). Germline CDR1 reads MDHEN; CDR2 reads SYDVKM. V dropped 3 bases and J dropped 0 bases, with 12 bases sitting between them. There are 16 residues in the CDR3. The CDR3 nucleotides read TGTGCCAGCAGTTTCCCGGGACCGAGCTCTGGAAACACCATATATTTT. The encoded protein is CASSFPGPSSGNTIYF.

CDR3 coding DNA: TGTGCCTGGAGACGGGACAGGGGGCTGCCGACGGACACCGGGGAGCTGTTTTTT. Its protein is CAWRRDRGLPTDTGELFF. J is TRBJ2-2 and V is TRBV30, with 12 nucleotides matching TRBD1. V was pared by 3 bases and J by 3 bases, with 11 bases of the junction left unmatched. Germline loops: CDR1 GTSNPN, CDR2 SVGIG (reference sequence). The CDR3 runs 18 residues.

This clonotype was found a few times. This chain uses TRBV6-4 with TRBJ2-2, with 9 nucleotides matching TRBD2. CDR1 and CDR2 from the germline V gene are MRHNA and SNTAGT. This CDR3 is 20 amino acids long. Trimming at V came to 0 bases and at J to 6 bases, leaving 17 bases not matched to a gene. The CDR3 loop is CASSDSDSGRLKRGAGELFF. The DNA of the CDR3 is TGTGCCAGCAGTGACTCGGATAGCGGGAGACTTAAAAGAGGCGCCGGGGAGCTGTTTTTT.

This clonotype has ten or more counts. This chain uses TRBV6-2 or TRBV6-3 with TRBJ2-1; 9 bases map to TRBD1. The ends lost 4 bases at V and 3 bases at J; junction bases unmatched: 4. Germline V gives CDR1 MNHEY, CDR2 SVGEGT. This CDR3 region has 15 residues. CDR3 region: CASSSGQGNYNEQFF. The CDR3 DNA sequence: TGTGCCAGCAGTTCGGGACAGGGTAACTACAATGAGCAGTTCTTC.

V gene TRBV20-1 combines with J gene TRBJ2-6, with D possibly being TRBD1 (5 bases). The CDR3 is made up of 15 amino acids. V shed 6 bases and J shed 4 bases, with 16 bases lying between them. CDR1 and CDR2 from the germline V gene are DFQATT and SNEGSKA (reference sequence). In DNA form, the CDR3 reads TGCAGTGCACGTAGGGGTGGTTCCGGGGCCAACGTCCTGACTTTC. It is translated as CSARRGGSGANVLTF.

This clonotype was counted only a few times. The V call is TRBV4-3, the J call TRBJ2-7; 10 positions agree with TRBD1. The V segment lost 1 base and the J segment 4 bases; nucleotides outside the gene matches: 4. CDR3 length: 15 residues. From germline, CDR1 is LGHNA and CDR2 YSLEER. DNA of the CDR3: TGCGCCAGCAGCCAAGCTTGGACAGGGGGATACGAGCAGTACTTC. Its translation: CASSQAWTGGYEQYF.

This clonotype was observed many times. The J gene is TRBJ2-7, the V gene TRBV7-2; TRBD1 agrees at 8 bases. This CDR3 has 16 amino acids. CDR1 is SGHTA, CDR2 FQGNSA, per germline. V lost 1 base, J lost 5 bases, and 10 bases stayed unmatched. The CDR3 sequence is CASSLEGGQGRNEQYF. In DNA, the CDR3 is TGTGCCAGCAGCTTAGAGGGTGGACAGGGCCGCAACGAGCAGTACTTC.

This clonotype appeared many times. This chain connects TRBV7-2 to TRBJ2-7, with D possibly matching TRBD2 (6 bases). Germline V gene sequence: CDR1 SGHTA, CDR2 FQGNSA. The CDR3 contains 16 residues. The V end was cut by 5 bases, the J end by 0 bases, with 17 bases between. The CDR3 loop is CASSPWGVDGSYEQYF. DNA for the CDR3: TGTGCCAGCAGCCCATGGGGGGTAGACGGCTCCTACGAGCAGTACTTC.

The J gene is TRBJ2-5, the V gene TRBV5-1; no firm D call. With 3 bases removed from V and 5 bases from J, the gap between germline ends came to 17 bases. This CDR3 is built from 15 residues. The germline gives CDR1 SGHRS, CDR2 YFSETQ. In nucleotides, the CDR3 is TGCGCCAGCAGCTATTCGACCTTTCGAAGGGAGACCCAGTACTTC. As protein: CASSYSTFRRETQYF.

This clonotype was observed a handful of times. The V gene is TRBV10-3, the J gene TRBJ2-7, with TRBD1 identical over 7 bases. V was pared by 6 bases and J by 2 bases, with 7 bases of the junction left unmatched. The CDR3 totals 14 residues. The germline V gene has CDR1 ENHRY and CDR2 SYGVKD. The CDR3 is CAIRNRGPTYEQYF. CDR3 coding DNA: TGTGCCATCAGGAACAGGGGCCCTACCTACGAGCAGTACTTC.

The chain carries TRBV5-1 and TRBJ2-1; D gene ambiguous. Trimming stripped 0 bases from V and 0 bases from J, with 10 bases between. This CDR3 has 16 residues. Per the germline V gene, CDR1 is SGHRS and CDR2 is YFSETQ. Here the CDR3 DNA reads TGCGCCAGCAGCTTGGAGGCCCCTAGCTCCTACAATGAGCAGTTCTTC. It encodes CASSLEAPSSYNEQFF.

This clonotype was detected only a few times. The V and J genes are TRBV19 and TRBJ2-1; TRBD2 might be the D (5 bases). CDR3 size: 11 residues. The germline V and J ends were trimmed by 5 bases and 12 bases, with 11 bases remaining between them. The V gene's germline CDR1 is LNHDA and CDR2 SQIVND (reference sequence). The CDR3 coding sequence is TGTGCCAGTAGTCCCGGAGGCCCGCAGTTCTTC. It specifies CASSPGGPQFF.

This clonotype came up a few times. The rearrangement uses TRBV29-1 and TRBJ2-3, with 13 nucleotides matching TRBD2. The CDR3 totals 14 residues. V shed 4 bases and J 6 bases; nucleotides not matched to a gene: 4. Germline V gene sequence: CDR1 SQVTM, CDR2 ANQGSEA. The CDR3 region is CSVATSGRRDTQYF. The DNA for the CDR3 is TGCAGCGTTGCGACTAGCGGGAGGAGGGATACGCAGTATTTT.

This clonotype was found many times. The chain joins TRBV6-6 to TRBJ2-3; D is unresolved. The CDR3 totals 16 residues. CDR1 is MNHNY, CDR2 SVGAGI, per germline (reference sequence). V shed 5 bases and J shed 0 bases, with 15 bases lying between them. The CDR3 here is CASSESVYSSTDTQYF. The CDR3 region has the DNA TGTGCCAGCAGTGAATCAGTCTACTCTAGCACAGATACGCAGTATTTT.

This clonotype came up many times. The chain has TRBV12-3 or TRBV12-4 and TRBJ2-2, with D perhaps matching TRBD1 (5 bases). The length of the CDR3 is 17 residues. V was clipped by 4 bases and J by 0 bases, with 15 bases between them. For the CDR3, the DNA is TGTGCCAGCAGTTCTCAGGGCGACCCTTCGAACACCGGGGAGCTGTTTTTT. Translation: CASSSQGDPSNTGELFF.

This clonotype appeared a few times. The V gene is TRBV6-1, the J gene TRBJ2-7; D possibly corresponds to TRBD2 (5 bases). CDR3 length equals 15 residues. Between the trimmed V and J ends, which lost 4 bases and 4 bases, there was a span of 17 bases. The germline V gene has CDR1 MNHNS and CDR2 SASEGT. CDR3 protein: CASSAVGRGLYEQYF. CDR3 bases: TGTGCCAGCAGTGCGGTGGGTCGGGGATTATACGAGCAGTACTTC.